A selection of T cell receptor beta chains follows, all from one sample in a study of blood T cells in healthy people across ages. TCRdb called the 5' RACE reads again in MiXCR, with one record for every CDR3 protein. The table includes fewer than 2,000,000 distinct CDR3 sequences, 30% to 35% detected once. The sequencing sample was made of blood. These receptors all stem from a woman younger than 45 in good health. Each CDR3 is given with its conserved first and last residue. The D gene is left open where the match is weak. Rows may omit the clone size; those that give it use once, few, many or a size class.

TRBV29-1	TRBJ2-7	-	TRBD1	CSVVGQVSYEQYF	TGCAGCGTTGTGGGACAGGTTTCCTACGAGCAGTACTTC
TRBV20-1	TRBJ2-3	few	TRBD2	CSAIPGTSDTDTQYF	TGCAGTGCGATTCCCGGGACTAGCGACACAGATACGCAGTATTTT
TRBV18	TRBJ1-1	many	-	CASSPPGNTEAFF	TGTGCCAGCAGCCCCCCGGGGAACACTGAAGCTTTCTTT
TRBV12-3/TRBV12-4	TRBJ2-7	few	TRBD1	CASTAGQGRSYEQYF	TGTGCCAGCACCGCAGGACAGGGTAGGTCCTACGAGCAGTACTTC
TRBV20-1	TRBJ1-2	-	-	CSAKKNGLNYGYTF	TGCAGTGCCAAAAAGAACGGATTGAACTATGGCTACACCTTC
TRBV5-1	TRBJ2-7	few	-	CASRPSEAPYEQYF	TGCGCCAGCCGACCATCGGAGGCCCCCTACGAGCAGTACTTC
TRBV29-1	TRBJ1-2	-	-	CSAAPGAAHYGYTF	TGCAGCGCAGCCCCCGGGGCCGCGCACTATGGCTACACCTTC
TRBV2	TRBJ2-2	-	TRBD2	CATRLAGEGTGELFF	TGTGCCACCCGACTAGCGGGAGAGGGTACCGGGGAGCTGTTTTTT
TRBV5-1	TRBJ2-5	-	-	CASSSNFDRRTQETQYF	TGCGCCAGCAGCTCAAACTTCGATAGAAGGACCCAAGAGACCCAGTACTTC
TRBV10-3	TRBJ2-1	-	TRBD1	CAISEAGTGGDEQFF	TGTGCCATCAGTGAGGCCGGGACAGGGGGCGATGAGCAGTTCTTC
TRBV27	TRBJ2-7	-	-	CASREHSAGGPDEQYF	TGTGCCAGCAGGGAACACAGCGCCGGGGGGCCGGACGAGCAGTACTTC
TRBV29-1	TRBJ1-2	many	-	CSVGITGTYGYTF	TGCAGCGTTGGAATAACCGGGACTTATGGCTACACCTTC
TRBV5-1	TRBJ2-3	-	TRBD2	CASSLRGWATDTQYF	TGCGCCAGCAGCCTGCGGGGGTGGGCCACAGATACGCAGTATTTT
TRBV20-1	TRBJ2-5	many	TRBD2	CSARNLAGERVETQYF	TGCAGTGCTAGAAACCTAGCGGGAGAGCGGGTGGAGACCCAGTACTTC
TRBV9	TRBJ2-7	-	-	CASSPARTSSSYEQYF	TGTGCCAGCAGCCCTGCACGAACCTCTAGCTCCTACGAGCAGTACTTC
TRBV6-2/TRBV6-3	TRBJ2-1	few	TRBD2	CAGATSGRANEQFF	TGTGCCGGCGCCACTAGCGGGAGGGCCAATGAGCAGTTCTTC
TRBV20-1	TRBJ2-5	-	TRBD1	CSAKGGQGLGQETQYF	TGCAGTGCTAAGGGCGGACAGGGCTTGGGGCAAGAGACCCAGTACTTC
TRBV6-1	TRBJ2-3	-	TRBD1	CASSVWDRGTDTQYF	TGTGCCAGCAGTGTATGGGACAGGGGCACAGATACGCAGTATTTT
TRBV9	TRBJ1-4	-	-	CASSVEVGNEKLFF	TGTGCCAGCAGCGTAGAGGTCGGAAATGAAAAACTGTTTTTT
TRBV6-2/TRBV6-3	TRBJ1-5	few	-	CASSAMGSGQPQHF	TGTGCCAGCAGTGCTATGGGGTCGGGACAGCCCCAGCATTTT
TRBV20-1	TRBJ1-5	-	-	CSAKPGTDSNQPRHF	TGCAGTGCAAAGCCCGGGACGGATAGCAATCAGCCCCGGCATTTT
TRBV20-1	TRBJ2-5	few	-	CSARDGRVDGKTQYF	TGCAGTGCTAGAGATGGGCGGGTGGATGGGAAGACCCAGTACTTC
TRBV20-1	TRBJ1-5	few	-	CSARYTALEPQHF	TGCAGTGCTAGATACACGGCATTAGAGCCCCAGCATTTT
TRBV6-1	TRBJ2-3	-	-	CASTRRLPGETDTQYF	TGTGCCAGCACTCGACGGTTGCCAGGAGAGACAGATACGCAGTATTTT
TRBV6-6	TRBJ1-5	many	-	CASSYGQSNQPQHF	TGTGCCAGCAGTTACGGGCAGAGCAATCAGCCCCAGCATTTT
TRBV20-1	TRBJ2-5	-	-	CGASTGKGETQYF	TGCGGTGCGAGCACGGGAAAGGGGGAGACCCAGTACTTC
TRBV29-1	TRBJ2-7	many	TRBD2	CSVVSVGGTYEQYF	TGCAGCGTTGTTTCGGTGGGGGGGACCTACGAGCAGTACTTC
TRBV4-1	TRBJ1-2	few	-	CASRVIGGDYGYTF	TGCGCCAGCAGAGTGATAGGGGGAGATTATGGCTACACCTTC
TRBV6-1	TRBJ2-7	-	-	CASSEHTNPYEQYF	TGTGCCAGCAGCGAACACACGAATCCCTACGAGCAGTACTTC
TRBV29-1	TRBJ2-5	-	-	CSVEAPLDSTETQYF	TGCAGCGTTGAAGCTCCTTTGGACAGTACGGAGACCCAGTACTTC
TRBV25-1	TRBJ2-3	few	-	CASSDATPGRDTQYF	TGTGCCAGCAGTGACGCTACCCCAGGGAGAGATACGCAGTATTTT
TRBV7-9	TRBJ2-1	few	-	CASNLVGQQGNEQFF	TGTGCCAGCAACCTCGTCGGACAGCAGGGGAATGAGCAGTTCTTC
TRBV7-9	TRBJ2-3	once	-	CANSHWDSTDTQYF	TGTGCCAACAGCCACTGGGACTCTACAGATACGCAGTATTTT
TRBV20-1	TRBJ2-7	-	TRBD2	CSATERGDPYGQYF	TGCAGTGCTACTGAGCGGGGTGACCCCTACGGGCAGTACTTC
TRBV7-8	TRBJ1-2	few	-	CASSLSWGVWGSTF	TGTGCCAGCAGCTTAAGTTGGGGAGTTTGGGGCAGCACCTTC
TRBV6-1	TRBJ2-1	-	TRBD1	CATRDRGGEQFF	TGTGCCACCCGTGACAGGGGCGGAGAGCAGTTCTTC
TRBV15	TRBJ1-6	-	-	CATRDGLSSYNSPLHF	TGTGCCACCAGGGACGGGCTAAGCTCCTATAATTCACCCCTCCACTTT
TRBV20-1	TRBJ2-3	-	-	CSATTGTEETQYF	TGCAGTGCTACGACCGGGACTGAAGAGACGCAGTATTTT
TRBV28	TRBJ2-7	few	TRBD1	CATRQGGSYEQYF	TGTGCCACCAGACAGGGGGGATCCTACGAGCAGTACTTC
TRBV27	TRBJ1-2	-	-	CATATGITSGSYYGYTF	TGTGCCACCGCTACCGGGATCACTTCCGGGAGTTACTATGGCTACACCTTC
TRBV7-8	TRBJ2-7	-	-	CASSLPAGQIGEQYF	TGTGCCAGCAGCTTACCCGCAGGGCAAATAGGCGAGCAGTACTTC
TRBV7-9	TRBJ2-7	-	-	CTSSSTLYEQYF	TGTACCAGCAGCTCAACACTGTACGAGCAGTACTTC
TRBV6-5	TRBJ2-5	-	-	CASSYSAPSGGKRETQYF	TGTGCCAGCAGTTACTCGGCCCCCTCGGGGGGCAAGAGAGAGACCCAGTACTTC
TRBV3-1	TRBJ2-7	-	TRBD2	CASSQERRLAHYEQYF	TGTGCCAGCAGCCAAGAAAGAAGACTAGCCCACTACGAGCAGTACTTC
TRBV29-1	TRBJ2-7	many	TRBD2	CSVAGRSGRAYEQYF	TGCAGCGTTGCGGGTCGTAGCGGGAGGGCCTACGAGCAGTACTTC
TRBV5-1	TRBJ1-2	-	-	CASSWGTQNYGYTF	TGCGCCAGCAGCTGGGGGACACAAAACTATGGCTACACCTTC
TRBV6-5	TRBJ2-5	-	-	CASRPAAGLKETQYF	TGTGCCAGCAGACCAGCGGCGGGACTCAAAGAGACCCAGTACTTC
TRBV18	TRBJ1-1	-	TRBD1	CASSPETGAPGTEAFF	TGTGCCAGCTCACCAGAGACAGGGGCCCCGGGCACTGAAGCTTTCTTT
TRBV6-5	TRBJ1-3	-	-	CASSLQGKSGNTIYF	TGTGCCAGCAGCTTACAGGGAAAATCTGGAAACACCATATATTTT
TRBV6-5	TRBJ2-7	-	TRBD2	CASMPSGSSYEQYF	TGTGCCAGCATGCCTAGCGGGAGTTCCTACGAGCAGTACTTC
TRBV12-3/TRBV12-4	TRBJ1-1	few	-	CASSENIKNTEAFF	TGTGCCAGCAGCGAAAACATAAAGAACACTGAAGCTTTCTTT
TRBV9	TRBJ2-3	many	-	CASSVDPDTQYF	TGTGCCAGCAGCGTCGATCCTGATACGCAGTATTTT
TRBV20-1	TRBJ1-5	few	TRBD1	CSAPKGQNNQPQHF	TGCAGTGCGCCTAAGGGACAGAACAATCAGCCCCAGCATTTT
TRBV9	TRBJ2-3	few	-	CASTPGSGYLDTQYF	TGTGCCAGCACCCCGGGGAGCGGATACTTGGATACGCAGTATTTT
TRBV6-1	TRBJ2-4	-	TRBD1	CASNLKGQGEREQYF	TGTGCCAGCAACCTCAAGGGACAGGGGGAGAGAGAGCAGTACTTC